A single sample gave rise to the 31 T cell receptor beta chains below, sequenced in a study of blood T cell repertoires in COVID-19. TCRdb's table, derived via immunoSEQ multiplex PCR, lists solely in-frame clones and lacks some. The table shows roughly 100,000 clones, with roughly 71% occurring only once. Sample: peripheral blood. The receptor set was obtained from a man older than 75 with acute or convalescent COVID-19.

In regard to this clone: A much larger clone lies one base from this, so it may be a read error. This chain uses TRBV28 with TRBJ1-1, with a weak D call TRBD1 (5 bases). Germline V gene sequence: CDR1 MDHEN, CDR2 SYDVKM. Trimming shortened V by 6 bases and J by 6 bases, and 8 bases separated the two germline ends. This CDR3 spans 11 amino acids. The CDR3 here is CASRTGAEAFF. The CDR3 DNA sequence: TGTGCCAGCAGGACGGGGGCTGAAGCTTTCTTT.

The count of this clone is one. This chain uses TRBV4-1 with TRBJ1-1; the D is unclear. The V gene lost 2 bases and the J gene lost 0 bases, with 13 bases spanning the gap. This CDR3 region has 16 residues. Germline V gene data show CDR1 as MGHRA and CDR2 as YSYEKL. For the CDR3, the DNA is TGCGCCAGCAGCCAACAATACCGGCGGATGAACACTGAAGCTTTCTTT. It codes for CASSQQYRRMNTEAFF.

The chain links TRBV11-3 to TRBJ2-1, with D possibly TRBD2 on 6 matching bases. This CDR3 has 13 residues. Germline V gene lookup returns CDR1 SGHNT and CDR2 YENEEA. Trimming removed 6 bases from V and 7 bases from J, with 13 bases in between. This chain's CDR3 is CASRARDSNEQFF. The CDR3 coding sequence is TGTGCCAGCAGGGCTCGGGACTCAAATGAGCAGTTCTTC.

This clone has a single count. J is TRBJ1-2 and V is TRBV12-3 or TRBV12-4; weak D call: TRBD1 (6 bases). Trimming took off 1 base at V and 7 bases at J, with 10 bases between the two ends. The CDR3 has 13 residues. The DNA for the CDR3 is TGTGCCAGCAGTTTAGAAACAGGGATTGGCTACACCTTC. Its protein is CASSLETGIGYTF.

The chain combines TRBV10-3 with TRBJ2-7; D gene uncertain. V was shortened by 11 bases and J by 1 base, with 12 bases between the two germline ends. The CDR3 sequence is 12 residues long. CDR1 and CDR2 from the germline V gene are ENHRY and SYGVKD. DNA for the CDR3: TGTGCCGTCTCACAGTTGTCCTACGAGCAGTACTTC. Translation: CAVSQLSYEQYF.

This clone was seen a handful of times. The chain employs TRBV27 and TRBJ2-7, with a possible D match to TRBD1 (5 bases). CDR1 and CDR2 (germline): MNHEY, SMNVEV (reference sequence). The CDR3 sequence is 16 residues long. V was shortened by 0 bases and J by 4 bases, with 16 bases between the two germline ends. DNA of the CDR3: TGTGCCAGCAGTTTATCCAGCCCACTTCAGGGTTACGAGCAGTACTTC. Translated, it gives CASSLSSPLQGYEQYF.

V usage is TRBV20-1 and J usage is TRBJ2-3, with 7 bases that match TRBD2. Unmatched junction bases numbered 8, after V lost 3 bases and J lost 2 bases. Germline-derived CDR1 and CDR2 are DFQATT and SNEGSKA (reference sequence). The CDR3 loop spans 15 amino acids. The CDR3: CSASSDSGFTDTQYF. Here the CDR3 DNA reads TGCAGTGCTAGTTCGGATAGCGGGTTCACAGATACGCAGTATTTT.

For the CDR3, the DNA is TGTGCCAGCAGCCAAGGGACTAGCGGAGAGACCCAGTACTTC. Protein: CASSQGTSGETQYF. The gene calls are TRBV4-2 and TRBJ2-5; 10 bases align to TRBD2. The CDR3 loop spans 14 amino acids. Germline V gives CDR1 LGHNA, CDR2 YNFKEQ. The junction had 0 bases not matched to a gene; V was cut back by 1 base and J by 4 bases.

This clone was observed a single time. V gene TRBV7-2 combines with J gene TRBJ2-7, with TRBD1 identical over 7 bases. The CDR3 is made up of 15 amino acids. Germline V lookup: CDR1 SGHTA, CDR2 FQGNSA. The V segment lost 4 bases and the J segment 1 base; nucleotides outside the gene matches: 7. CDR3 loop: CASSYRQGKSYEQYF. CDR3 sequence (DNA): TGTGCCAGCAGCTACCGACAGGGAAAGTCCTACGAGCAGTACTTC. The complete variable domain, with remaining parts taken from reference TRBV7-2 and TRBJ2-7, reads GAGVSQSPSNKVTEKGKDVELRCDPISGHTALYWYRQSLGQGLEFLIYFQGNSAPDKSGLPSDRFSAERTGGSVSTLTIQRTQQEDSAVYLCASSYRQGKSYEQYFGPGTRLTVT.

This chain links TRBV28 with TRBJ1-6, with unresolved D. Trimming cost V 7 bases and J 5 bases, with 12 bases left between them. The CDR3 length is 14 residues. Germline assignment: CDR1 MDHEN and CDR2 SYDVKM. CDR3 nucleotide sequence: TGTGCCAGCATTCCGGGAGCCAATAATTCACCCCTCCACTTT. Translating it yields CASIPGANNSPLHF. Looking up the rest from reference TRBV28 and TRBJ1-6 gives the full variable domain: DVKVTQSSRYLVKRTGEKVFLECVQDMDHENMFWYRQDPGLGLRLIYFSYDVKMKEKGDIPEGYSVSREKKERFSLILESASTNQTSMYLCASIPGANNSPLHFGNGTRLTVT.

This clone showed up many times. The gene calls are TRBV7-9 and TRBJ2-3; D is possibly TRBD1 (5 bases). CDR1 is SEHNR and CDR2 is FQNEAQ in the germline V gene (reference sequence). The V end lost 5 bases, the J end lost 4 bases, and 16 bases lay between the germline ends. CDR3 length: 15 amino acids. Here the CDR3 reads CASSADITIPDTQYF. The CDR3 coding sequence is TGTGCCAGCAGCGCGGACATCACTATACCAGATACGCAGTATTTT.

This clone was found once. The chain links TRBV7-2 to TRBJ1-1; the D gene is possibly TRBD1 (6 bases). Germline assignment: CDR1 SGHTA and CDR2 FQGNSA. This CDR3 contains 14 residues. Trimming took 5 bases from V and 2 from J, leaving 12 bases between them. CDR3 protein: CASSRGHPNTEAFF. The CDR3 DNA reads as TGTGCCAGCAGCAGGGGACACCCCAACACTGAAGCTTTCTTT.

This clone turned up a few times. The chain recombines TRBV10-1 with TRBJ2-7; D is possibly TRBD1 (5 bases). Germline CDR1 and CDR2: WNHNN and SYGVQD (reference sequence). Trimming left V 7 bases short and J 6 bases short, with 25 bases between. This CDR3 is built from 16 residues. The CDR3 bases are TGCGCCAGCATTTGGTCCCCCTCTGTGGGGCCTCGCGAGCAGTACTTC. Residues: CASIWSPSVGPREQYF.

The J gene is TRBJ1-2, the V gene TRBV7-9; no firm D call. The CDR3 has 11 amino acids. Trimming took 5 bases from V and 10 from J, leaving 11 bases between them. Germline CDR1 reads SEHNR; CDR2 reads FQNEAQ (reference sequence). CDR3 nucleotide sequence: TGTGCCAGCAGCCCCAAGCTTGACTACACCTTC. It translates to CASSPKLDYTF.

Only a few counts were recorded for this clone. V and J are TRBV14 and TRBJ2-7, with 7 bases aligning to TRBD2. Trimming removed 6 bases from V and 2 bases from J; junction bases left unmatched: 16. There are 17 residues in the CDR3. The V gene's germline CDR1 is SGHDN and CDR2 FVKESK. CDR3 in DNA: TGTGCCAGCAGTCCCGGGCCGGGACTACCAAGCCCCTACGAGCAGTACTTC. Protein: CASSPGPGLPSPYEQYF.

This chain uses TRBV2 with TRBJ1-1; 9 nucleotides agree with TRBD1. Trimming cost V 6 bases and J 3 bases; bases outside gene matches: 5. This CDR3 region has 14 residues. The germline gives CDR1 SNHLY, CDR2 FYNNEI. DNA for the CDR3: TGTGCCAGCAGCATTACAGGGGGCCACACTGAAGCTTTCTTT. Its translation is CASSITGGHTEAFF.

This chain joins TRBV19 and TRBJ1-5; TRBD1 might be the D (5 bases). The CDR3 contains 15 residues. Trimming left V 7 bases short and J 0 bases short, with 13 bases between. Looked up from germline, CDR1 is LNHDA and CDR2 is SQIVND (reference sequence). The CDR3 spells CASNGGGYSNQPQHF. CDR3 sequence (DNA): TGTGCCAGTAACGGGGGAGGATATAGCAATCAGCCCCAGCATTTT.

The CDR3 protein is CASSVSSQNNEQFF. DNA of the CDR3: TGCGCCAGCTCAGTCTCTAGCCAGAACAATGAGCAGTTCTTC. V gene TRBV10-2 combines with J gene TRBJ2-1; D is possibly TRBD2 (5 bases). The V end was cut by 8 bases, the J end by 5 bases, with 16 bases between. CDR3 size: 14 residues. Germline CDR1 is WSHSY and CDR2 is SAAADI.

This clone came up many times. The genes are TRBV18 and TRBJ2-3, with 8 bases that match TRBD1. The CDR3 covers 13 residues. Germline values: CDR1 KGHSH, CDR2 LQKENI. The ends lost 6 bases at V and 5 bases at J; junction bases unmatched: 4. CDR3 sequence: CASSGQAGDTQYF. The CDR3 DNA is TGTGCCAGCTCGGGACAGGCTGGAGATACGCAGTATTTT.

V usage is TRBV9 and J usage is TRBJ2-1; weak D call: TRBD2 (5 bases). The germline V gene has CDR1 SGDLS and CDR2 YYNGEE. The CDR3 sequence is 15 residues long. V was cut by 3 bases and J by 9 bases, with 19 bases left in between. This CDR3 is CASSEAGSPRGEQFF. The DNA of the CDR3 is TGTGCCAGCAGCGAGGCGGGCTCCCCCAGAGGTGAGCAGTTCTTC. Complete variable domain (other parts from reference TRBV9 and TRBJ2-1): DSGVTQTPKHLITATGQRVTLRCSPRSGDLSVYWYQQSLDQGLQFLIQYYNGEERAKGNILERFSAQQFPDLHSELNLSSLELGDSALYFCASSEAGSPRGEQFFGPGTRLTVL.

This chain joins TRBV29-1 and TRBJ2-5; 7 positions match TRBD2. This CDR3 comprises 16 residues. The germline V gene encodes CDR1 SQVTM and CDR2 ANQGSEA. J gave up 2 bases and V 0 bases, and 9 bases lay outside the gene matches. The CDR3 DNA reads TGCAGCGTTGAAGAATTAGCGGGCCTTAAACAAGAGACCCAGTACTTC. Translated, it gives CSVEELAGLKQETQYF.

This clone was seen a handful of times. The CDR3 nucleotides read TGTGCCAGCACCCTAGGACAGGAGGCCGGCGAGCAGTACTTC. It is translated as CASTLGQEAGEQYF. V usage is TRBV7-6 and J usage is TRBJ2-7; 7 bases match TRBD1. Germline V gene data show CDR1 as SGHVS and CDR2 as FNYEAQ. Trimming took 7 bases from V and 6 from J; bases not matched to a gene: 12. The CDR3 is 14 amino acids.

This clone was counted a few times. The chain has TRBV6-5 and TRBJ1-1, with D perhaps matching TRBD1 (5 bases). Germline-derived CDR1 and CDR2 are MNHEY and SVGAGI. Trimming shortened V by 8 bases and J by 5 bases, and 15 bases separated the two germline ends. The CDR3 has 13 amino acids. In nucleotides, the CDR3 is TGTGCCAGCCGAAAGGGGTTTTGGACTGAAGCTTTCTTT. This encodes CASRKGFWTEAFF.

The V gene is TRBV3-1 (or the pseudogene TRBV3-2), the J gene TRBJ1-6, with D unclear. The germline gives CDR1 LGHDT, CDR2 YNNKEL (reference sequence). Trimming pared 1 base from V and 8 bases from J, leaving 12 bases between. This CDR3 is 15 amino acids long. The CDR3 bases are TGTGCCAGCAGCCAAGCCGGGGTAGGGTATTCACCCCTCCACTTT. Protein product: CASSQAGVGYSPLHF.

V usage is TRBV11-2 and J usage is TRBJ2-7; D call uncertain. Germline CDR1 SGHAT, CDR2 FQNNGV. The CDR3 loop spans 15 amino acids. Trimming removed 3 bases at V and 0 bases at J, with 12 bases between. CDR3 coding DNA: TGTGCCAGCAGCTTTGCCAACTACACCTCCTACGAGCAGTACTTC. Its translation: CASSFANYTSYEQYF.

V gene TRBV6-1 combines with J gene TRBJ1-6; D is undetermined. In germline, CDR1 is MNHNS, CDR2 SASEGT. With 4 bases removed from V and 2 bases from J, the gap between germline ends came to 18 bases. CDR3 length: 18 residues. The CDR3 coding sequence is TGTGCCAGCAGTGCCATTTTCGTGAGCCGCACCTATAATTCACCCCTCCACTTT. This sequence encodes CASSAIFVSRTYNSPLHF.

This clone appeared a few times. The junction differs from germline at one of its ends, possibly a read error. The chain couples TRBV28 to TRBJ2-4; a weak D match, TRBD1 (7 bases). This CDR3 has 11 amino acids. Germline V lookup: CDR1 MDHEN, CDR2 SYDVKM. CDR3: CASSTQQGRNF. For the CDR3, the DNA is TGTGCCAGCAGTACTCAACAGGGGAGGAACTTC. The full variable domain, completed using reference TRBV28 and TRBJ2-4, is DVKVTQSSRYLVKRTGEKVFLECVQDMDHENMFWYRQDPGLGLRLIYFSYDVKMKEKGDIPEGYSVSREKKERFSLILESASTNQTSMYLCASSTQQGRNFGAGTRLSVL.

Written as DNA, the CDR3 is TGTGCCAGCAGCGAACCGGGGGGCACGCAGTATTTT. This translates into CASSEPGGTQYF. V usage is TRBV11-3 and J usage is TRBJ2-3; perhaps TRBD2 as D (7 bases). The CDR3 has 12 residues. Germline V CDR1 and CDR2: SGHNT, YENEEA. V dropped 5 bases and J dropped 9 bases, with 12 bases sitting between them.

The rearrangement joins TRBV28 to TRBJ2-7; possible D gene TRBD1, 8 bases. CDR1 MDHEN and CDR2 SYDVKM come from the germline V gene. The CDR3 length is 13 residues. V dropped 6 bases and J dropped 6 bases, with 15 bases sitting between them. CDR3 nucleotides: TGTGCCAGCAGGCGGACAGGGAGGGGCGAGCAGTACTTC. Translating it yields CASRRTGRGEQYF.

The rearrangement links TRBV27 to TRBJ2-3; 8 nucleotides align to TRBD2. V was pared by 5 bases and J by 2 bases, with 9 bases of the junction left unmatched. Looked up from germline, CDR1 is MNHEY and CDR2 is SMNVEV (reference sequence). The CDR3 has 16 residues. The CDR3 bases are TGTGCCAGCAGTCTTACGGGGACTAGAGACACAGATACGCAGTATTTT. Its protein product is CASSLTGTRDTDTQYF.

This clone was detected many times. The CDR3 protein is CASRTSGNLYEQYF. Written as DNA, the CDR3 is TGTGCCTCCCGGACTAGCGGGAATCTTTACGAGCAGTACTTC. The chain carries TRBV7-8 and TRBJ2-7; 12 nucleotides align to TRBD2. Unmatched junction bases numbered 9, after V lost 11 bases and J lost 4 bases. The germline CDR1 and CDR2 sequences are SGHVS and FQNEAQ. The CDR3 sequence is 14 residues long.